This TCR beta chain appears in the sequencing data of a study of T cell changes during pregnancy in multiple sclerosis. Produced via immunoSEQ multiplex PCR; TCRdb's table is partial and in-frame only. The sample gives roughly 100,000 clones, roughly 93% of which show up once; about 0.88% is in the top ten. The CDR3 is 19 residues long. CDR1 is MNHEY, CDR2 SMNVEV, per germline (reference sequence). V shed 2 bases, J shed 0 bases, and the junction held 10 bases outside the gene matches. This sequence joins TRBV27 and TRBJ2-1; TRBD2 aligns across 10 bases. This material consisted of peripheral blood, taken after pregnancy. The TCR was taken from a female donor with multiple sclerosis, enrolled in a pregnancy study. The CDR3 reads CASSLRASGRVGSYNEQFF. Written as DNA, the CDR3 is TGTGCCAGCAGTTTAAGGGCTAGCGGGAGAGTGGGCTCCTACAATGAGCAGTTCTTC.